This T cell receptor (beta chain) comes out of a study of CD4 T cells in relation to SARS-CoV-2 and coronaviruses. Whole-study results and caveats: Crossreactive clones expanded significantly less to SARS-CoV-2 than monoreactive clones.

The CDR3 covers 13 residues. Germline loops: CDR1 MNHEY, CDR2 SVGAGI. V lost 4 bases, J lost 7 bases, and 7 bases stayed unmatched. TCRdb's table, derived via immunoSEQ multiplex PCR, lists solely in-frame clones and lacks some. The sample records 35,000 to 40,000 clones, over 75% being singletons. This clone has only one observation. What it binds is not known. The TCR was taken from an adult with COVID-19. Sequencing was performed on memory CD4+ T cells from PBMCs. This chain links TRBV6-5 with TRBJ2-7, with 7 bases fitting TRBD1. The CDR3 loop is CASSSGTAMEQYF. DNA of the CDR3: TGTGCCAGCAGTTCAGGGACAGCCATGGAGCAGTACTTC.